The TCR beta chain described here comes from a study of shared clonotypes between healthy human individuals. Per sorted-subset replicate PCR, input was 150 to 250 ng DNA, representing roughly 29,000 T cell genomes. Libraries were prepared by immunoSEQ multiplex PCR; TCRdb keeps only in-frame clonotypes and omits some of them. The sample yields about 600,000 clones, less than 98% seen once. Of note for this clone: Antigen specificity is unknown.

The CDR3 spans 12 residues. Trimming cost V 5 bases and J 12 bases, with 16 bases left between them. Per the germline V gene, CDR1 is SEHNR and CDR2 is FQNEAQ (reference sequence). Points from the study as a whole: Naive subsets generally had larger estimated richness than memory subsets. Limitation of the genetic and exposure-history diversity represented came from the few donors. Clonotypes that were shared across a handful of donors made up roughly 5.2% of naive CD4 clonotypes.

The receptor's source is a woman in her 30s in good health. V and J are TRBV7-9 and TRBJ1-2, with D possibly being TRBD1 (5 bases). Sequenced: naive CD4+ T cells sorted from blood. Subset indicated: CD45RA+ positively selected. The CDR3 loop reads CASSEGTLGHTF. CDR3 DNA sequence: TGTGCCAGCAGCGAGGGGACTTTGGGGCACACCTTC.